This T cell receptor (beta chain) comes out of a study of shared clonotypes between healthy human individuals. Profiling relied on immunoSEQ multiplex PCR, and the TCRdb table lists in-frame clones only, not all of them. The top ten hold 0.89% of the sample, which has about a million clones, 60% to 80% seen once. Germline CDR1 reads SGHNT; CDR2 reads YYREEE (reference sequence). After removal of 0 bases from V and 2 bases from J, the junction contained 10 bases not matched to a gene. The CDR3 is made up of 18 amino acids. The rearrangement links TRBV5-4 to TRBJ2-1; 8 bases are shared with TRBD2. The sample was memory CD4+ T cells from PBMCs. Subset of the sample: CD45RA-negative fraction. The TCR originated in a man aged 18 to 29 in good health. Some clones in this sample may be carry-over from other donors' samples. The CDR3 DNA is TGTGCCAGCAGCTTGGGGGCCCGCACGGGAGGGCCCTACAATGAGCAGTTCTTC. It encodes CASSLGARTGGPYNEQFF.